Here is one TCR beta chain with its context. Antigen specificity is unknown. Sequencing used immunoSEQ multiplex PCR; TCRdb keeps in-frame clones, though not all of them. The table lists 70,000 or so clones, approximately 88% of them singletons. This sample stems from a study of siplizumab effects on memory and regulatory T cells. Study-level findings and limits: Poor capture below about 10^-5 frequency left most alloreactive clones unmapped to unstimulated subsets. A major contribution to the alloresponse seemed to be made by naive T cells, which seemed more diverse than memory cells.

The CDR3 runs 14 residues. In germline, CDR1 is SEHNR, CDR2 FQNEAQ (reference sequence). Trimming cost V 5 bases and J 7 bases, with 14 bases left between them. This clonotype originated in a human donor in good health. Material for sequencing was Tregs sorted from blood. The chain is built from TRBV7-9 and TRBJ1-4; D might be TRBD1 (5 bases). As DNA, the CDR3 is TGTGCCAGCAGCCCCTCCGGGGCCCGTGAAAAACTGTTTTTT. It translates to CASSPSGAREKLFF.